Listed below are T cell receptor beta chains from one sample, sequenced in a study of cytomegalovirus exposure and HLA in healthy donors. Only in-frame clones appear in the TCRdb table, and some are missing; sequencing was by immunoSEQ multiplex PCR. Of about 85,000 clones listed, about 62% are singletons. Input material: PBMCs. The receptors come from a man aged 25-45 years in good health and CMV-seronegative. Each CDR3 is given with its conserved first and last residue. A D gene is named only where the DNA matches it firmly. The size field is filled for only some rows; it gives once, few, many or a size class.

CDR3aa	CDR3nt	j_gene	abundance	v_gene	d_gene
CASSLDRNQPQHF	TGTGCCAGCAGCTTGGACAGGAATCAGCCCCAGCATTTT	TRBJ1-5	-	TRBV11-2	TRBD1
CASSAKTGGLYGYTF	TGTGCCAGCAGCGCGAAGACAGGGGGACTCTATGGCTACACCTTC	TRBJ1-2	few	TRBV9	TRBD1
CASSQGRTGPTGELFF	TGCGCCAGCAGCCAAGGCCGGACAGGCCCTACCGGGGAGCTGTTTTTT	TRBJ2-2	-	TRBV4-1	TRBD1
CASTPYGSRGQASYEQYF	TGTGCCAGCACCCCTTACGGCTCGCGCGGACAGGCCTCCTACGAGCAGTACTTC	TRBJ2-7	-	TRBV11-2	TRBD1
CASSLGGGGADTQYF	TGTGCTAGCAGCTTAGGAGGAGGGGGCGCAGATACGCAGTATTTT	TRBJ2-3	-	TRBV7-7	-
CASRFRDRDEYPNTGELFF	TGTGCAAGTCGCTTCCGGGACAGGGACGAATATCCGAACACCGGGGAGCTGTTTTTT	TRBJ2-2	-	TRBV12-2	-
CASSPAGVPNTGELFF	TGTGCCAGCAGCCCGGCGGGGGTACCTAACACCGGGGAGCTGTTTTTT	TRBJ2-2	few	TRBV7-6	TRBD2
CASSQNPGQGRETQYF	TGTGCCAGCAGCCAAAACCCGGGACAGGGACGAGAGACCCAGTACTTC	TRBJ2-5	-	TRBV6-4	TRBD1
CASSRVGTATYEQYF	TGTGCCAGCAGCCGGGTTGGGACAGCTACCTACGAGCAGTACTTC	TRBJ2-7	few	TRBV7-9	TRBD1
CASSHLYEQYF	TGCGCCAGCAGCCACCTGTACGAGCAGTACTTC	TRBJ2-7	-	TRBV4-1	-
CASSLTGGTGNYGYTF	TGCGCCAGCAGCCTGACAGGGGGAACTGGTAACTATGGCTACACCTTC	TRBJ1-2	-	TRBV5-1	TRBD1
CASSETRDKNEQFF	TGTGCCAGCAGTGAAACCCGGGATAAGAATGAGCAGTTCTTC	TRBJ2-1	-	TRBV2	-
CASSQAGTRFSNEQFF	TGCGCCAGCAGCCAGGCCGGGACTAGATTTTCAAATGAGCAGTTCTTC	TRBJ2-1	-	TRBV4-3	TRBD2
CAISRGTSYEQYF	TGTGCCATCAGCAGAGGGACATCCTACGAGCAGTACTTC	TRBJ2-7	-	TRBV10-3	-
CATSRDSGRGETQYF	TGTGCCACCAGCAGAGATTCAGGCAGGGGAGAGACCCAGTACTTC	TRBJ2-5	few	TRBV15	-
CASSLNGGPSYEQYF	TGCGCCAGCAGCTTGAATGGCGGTCCCTCCTACGAGCAGTACTTC	TRBJ2-7	-	TRBV5-1	-
CASSQVQGLGYTF	TGTGCCAGCAGCCAAGTTCAGGGGCTTGGCTACACCTTC	TRBJ1-2	-	TRBV14	-
CASSLSAGVGDTQYF	TGTGCCAGCAGTTTATCCGCAGGGGTGGGAGATACGCAGTATTTT	TRBJ2-3	-	TRBV27	-
CASSLVNNEQFF	TGTGCCAGCAGCTTAGTAAACAATGAGCAGTTCTTC	TRBJ2-1	-	TRBV11-3	-
CASRGPLMNEQYF	TGTGCCAGCAGGGGGCCACTGATGAACGAGCAGTACTTC	TRBJ2-7	once	TRBV5-4	-
CASSLYPTGSVREQYF	TGTGCCAGCAGCTTATACCCGACAGGGTCTGTACGCGAGCAGTACTTC	TRBJ2-7	-	TRBV7-2	TRBD1
CASSWTANTDTQYF	TGTGCCAGTAGTTGGACAGCGAACACAGATACGCAGTATTTT	TRBJ2-3	-	TRBV19	-
CASSVGRVNTGELFF	TGTGCCAGCAGTGTGGGCAGGGTAAACACCGGGGAGCTGTTTTTT	TRBJ2-2	-	TRBV2	-
CASSQYRAVGTYEQYF	TGTGCCAGCAGCCAGTACCGAGCGGTAGGGACCTACGAGCAGTACTTC	TRBJ2-7	-	TRBV14	-
CASSEGGVALNTGELFF	TGTGCCAGCAGTGAAGGGGGGGTAGCGTTAAACACCGGGGAGCTGTTTTTT	TRBJ2-2	-	TRBV6-1	-
CASSYSSLPPTDTQYF	TGTGCCAGCAGTTACTCGTCTCTTCCCCCCACAGATACGCAGTATTTT	TRBJ2-3	-	TRBV6-5	-
CASSFGQGRETQYF	TGCGCCAGCAGCTTTGGACAGGGGAGAGAGACCCAGTACTTC	TRBJ2-5	-	TRBV5-1	TRBD1
CASRQFIRDNNQPQHF	TGTGCCAGTAGGCAATTTATCCGGGACAACAATCAGCCCCAGCATTTT	TRBJ1-5	-	TRBV19	-
CASTALLTGAYNEQFF	TGTGCCAGCACCGCCCTACTGACAGGGGCCTACAATGAGCAGTTCTTC	TRBJ2-1	-	TRBV6-6	TRBD1
CAWSIPVNEQFF	TGTGCCTGGAGTATCCCCGTAAATGAGCAGTTCTTC	TRBJ2-1	-	TRBV30	-
CASSGQGHEKLFF	TGTGCCAGCAGTGGCCAGGGTCATGAAAAACTGTTTTTT	TRBJ1-4	few	TRBV6-4	-
CASSEGLAALSTDTQYF	TGTGCCAGCAGCGAGGGACTAGCGGCCCTTAGCACAGATACGCAGTATTTT	TRBJ2-3	few	TRBV5-4	TRBD2
CASSESGGADTQYF	TGTGCCAGCAGTGAGAGCGGGGGGGCAGATACGCAGTATTTT	TRBJ2-3	few	TRBV6-4	TRBD2
CASSTSGSRYNEQFF	TGTGCCAGTAGTACGAGCGGGAGTAGGTACAATGAGCAGTTCTTC	TRBJ2-1	-	TRBV19	TRBD2
CAISLDSYGYTF	TGTGCCATCAGCTTGGACAGCTATGGCTACACCTTC	TRBJ1-2	-	TRBV10-3	-
CASSLQAATNEKLFF	TGTGCCAGCAGCTTGCAAGCTGCAACTAATGAAAAACTGTTTTTT	TRBJ1-4	-	TRBV5-4	-
CASSARGSEKLFF	TGTGCCAGCAGTGCCCGGGGAAGTGAAAAACTGTTTTTT	TRBJ1-4	once	TRBV27	-
CASRQGLAGGLITSYEQYF	TGTGCCAGCAGACAGGGACTAGCGGGGGGTCTCATCACTTCATACGAGCAGTACTTC	TRBJ2-7	-	TRBV27	TRBD2
CASSEMGGRTGDRYGYTF	TGTGCCAGCAGTGAAATGGGCGGCAGGACAGGGGATCGCTATGGCTACACCTTC	TRBJ1-2	few	TRBV6-1	TRBD1
CASSFGAGGRTGELFF	TGTGCCAGCAGCTTTGGGGCGGGAGGTCGAACCGGGGAGCTGTTTTTT	TRBJ2-2	-	TRBV5-4	TRBD2
CSASRDRATSNTGELFF	TGCAGCGCGAGCCGGGACAGGGCCACATCGAACACCGGGGAGCTGTTTTTT	TRBJ2-2	-	TRBV29-1	TRBD1
CASSPNLAGGSLNEQFF	TGTGCCAGCTCACCTAATCTAGCGGGGGGGTCCCTCAATGAGCAGTTCTTC	TRBJ2-1	-	TRBV18	TRBD2
CSVGVSSYEQYF	TGCAGCGTTGGAGTCTCCTCCTACGAGCAGTACTTC	TRBJ2-7	-	TRBV29-1	-
CASSEQSNYGYTF	TGTGCCAGCAGTGAACAATCTAACTATGGCTACACCTTC	TRBJ1-2	-	TRBV2	-
CASSLAPGFKGDTQYF	TGTGCCAGCAGCTTGGCTCCAGGATTCAAAGGAGATACGCAGTATTTT	TRBJ2-3	-	TRBV5-6	-
CSSSFSSYEQYF	TGTTCCAGCAGCTTCTCCAGCTACGAGCAGTACTTC	TRBJ2-7	few	TRBV7-9	-
CASSRDRDRGLSGNTIYF	TGTGCCAGCAGCAGAGACCGGGACAGGGGGCTATCTGGAAACACCATATATTTT	TRBJ1-3	-	TRBV4-2	TRBD1
CASSPTTSGIETQYF	TGTGCCAGCAGTCCTACGACTAGCGGGATAGAGACCCAGTACTTC	TRBJ2-5	-	TRBV7-8	TRBD2
CASSSYDRTGKETQYF	TGTGCCAGCAGCTCATATGACAGGACAGGGAAAGAGACCCAGTACTTC	TRBJ2-5	-	TRBV2	TRBD1
CASSLGQVDYGYTF	TGCGCCAGCAGCTTGGGCCAGGTGGACTATGGCTACACCTTC	TRBJ1-2	few	TRBV5-1	-
CASSPLPFSGGITDTQYF	TGTGCCAGCTCACCCCTACCCTTCAGCGGGGGTATAACAGATACGCAGTATTTT	TRBJ2-3	-	TRBV18	TRBD2
CASSYEGQIQGSPLHF	TGTGCCAGCAGTTACGAGGGACAGATCCAGGGTTCACCCCTCCACTTT	TRBJ1-6	-	TRBV6-5	TRBD1
CSVQQGYGYTF	TGCAGCGTTCAACAGGGCTATGGCTACACCTTC	TRBJ1-2	-	TRBV29-1	-